The present entry profiles one T cell receptor beta chain with its context. Its antigen is as yet unknown. The data were produced by immunoSEQ multiplex PCR, yet TCRdb's version contains in-frame clones alone and is incomplete. The sample holds roughly 170,000 clones, 94% seen once. This entry is derived from a study of T cell responses to AZD1222 COVID-19 vaccine. The CDR3 consists of 15 residues. CDR1 MGHRA and CDR2 YSYEKL come from the germline V gene. With V trimmed by 4 bases and J by 2 bases, 7 bases remained unmatched. Second-dose intervals of approximately 4 or approximately 12 weeks were pooled. Study-wide points: Epitopes outside B.1.351 and B.1.1.7 mutated regions reportedly drew nearly half of spike TCRs. A rise in Spike-specific TCR breadth and depth followed two AZD1222 doses. Clonal diversity may have been underestimated in mostly white British donors.

The origin of this receptor is an adult who received the AZD1222 COVID-19 vaccine. V is TRBV4-1 and J is TRBJ2-5; 7 bases fit TRBD1. The specimen comprised peripheral blood, sampled 28 days after the second AZD1222 dose. The CDR3 region is CASSPLGGVQETQYF. The CDR3 nucleotides read TGCGCCAGCAGCCCCCTAGGGGGCGTTCAAGAGACCCAGTACTTC.